A selection of T cell receptor beta chains follows, all from one sample in a study of shared clonotypes between healthy human individuals. Sequencing was performed with immunoSEQ multiplex PCR; in TCRdb, only in-frame clones are kept and a portion is missing. The data hold over a million clones, with 97% to 99% observed a single time. Sequencing was done on a sample of naive CD4+ T cells sorted from blood. These receptors were taken from a man aged 25 to 45 in good health. The CDR3 runs from the conserved cysteine through the conserved F or W. The D gene is left open where the match is weak.

D gene	V gene	J gene	CDR3 protein	CDR3 DNA
TRBD1	TRBV29-1	TRBJ1-3	CSVRQGASTAGNTIYF	TGCAGCGTTCGACAGGGGGCCTCAACTGCTGGAAACACCATATATTTT
-	TRBV27	TRBJ1-5	CASSFVNRDNQPQHF	TGTGCCAGCAGTTTCGTGAACAGGGACAATCAGCCCCAGCATTTT
-	TRBV9	TRBJ2-1	CASTQDPRSHSYNEQFF	TGTGCCAGCACCCAAGATCCCAGAAGCCACTCCTACAATGAGCAGTTCTTC
-	TRBV28	TRBJ2-1	CASSSLEGDYNEQFF	TGTGCCAGCAGTTCCCTAGAAGGGGATTACAATGAGCAGTTCTTC
-	TRBV11-2	TRBJ2-7	CASSLGGPPYEQYF	TGTGCCAGCAGCTTGGGGGGGCCCCCCTACGAGCAGTACTTC
-	TRBV25-1	TRBJ2-3	CASTEWGLDTQYF	TGTGCCAGCACAGAATGGGGGTTAGATACGCAGTATTTT
-	TRBV6-1	TRBJ1-2	CASTRRGGDGYTF	TGTGCCAGCACCCGAAGGGGGGGCGATGGCTACACCTTC
-	TRBV29-1	TRBJ2-1	CSATGRVDEQFF	TGCAGCGCTACGGGACGAGTCGATGAGCAGTTCTTC
-	TRBV7-8	TRBJ2-3	CASSLSGIRTDTQYF	TGTGCCAGCAGCTTATCAGGGATTAGGACAGATACGCAGTATTTT
TRBD1	TRBV7-8	TRBJ2-7	CASRSRPGQGGGSRYEQYF	TGTGCCAGCAGATCCCGTCCGGGACAGGGGGGCGGGAGTAGGTACGAGCAGTACTTC
-	TRBV5-6	TRBJ2-5	CASGDRTQYF	TGTGCCAGCGGCGACCGGACCCAGTACTTC
TRBD1	TRBV5-4	TRBJ1-1	CASSSGQWSTEAFF	TGTGCCAGCAGCTCGGGACAGTGGAGCACTGAAGCTTTCTTT
-	TRBV5-1	TRBJ2-1	CASSSDRSSYNEQFF	TGCGCCAGCAGCTCAGACAGGTCCTCCTACAATGAGCAGTTCTTC